The 32 T cell receptor beta chains below come from one sample, sequenced in a study of identical twins. TCRdb passed the 5' RACE reads through MiXCR, listing each CDR3 protein once. The sample includes some 300,000 distinct CDR3 sequences, roughly 12% of them seen just once. These records were also assigned to another study, of yellow fever vaccine responses in identical twins.

What was sequenced was CD8+ T cells sorted from blood. Every receptor here comes from a woman under 30 in good health.

This clonotype was detected many times. The chain is built from TRBV9 and TRBJ2-1; D unclear. The germline V gene encodes CDR1 SGDLS and CDR2 YYNGEE. The CDR3 loop spans 13 amino acids. Deletions cut 3 bases from V and 2 bases from J, with 6 bases between. The CDR3: CASSAYTYNEQFF. The CDR3 DNA sequence: TGTGCCAGCAGCGCTTACACCTACAATGAGCAGTTCTTC.

The chain couples TRBV4-1 to TRBJ2-5, with D hard to call. The CDR3 contains 14 residues. CDR1 is MGHRA, CDR2 YSYEKL, per germline. V lost 3 bases, J lost 5 bases, and 13 bases lay in between. The CDR3 nucleotides read TGCGCCAGCAGCCATGTCGGGTCTTCTGAGACCCAGTACTTC. Translation: CASSHVGSSETQYF.

The rearrangement uses TRBV29-1 and TRBJ2-3; 8 positions agree with TRBD2. There are 14 residues in the CDR3. Germline V lookup: CDR1 SQVTM, CDR2 ANQGSEA. With V trimmed by 7 bases and J by 1 base, 7 bases remained unmatched. CDR3 region: CSAAGGEGTDTQYF. The CDR3 bases are TGCAGCGCTGCGGGAGGAGAGGGCACAGATACGCAGTATTTT.

This clonotype was detected many times. This chain links TRBV4-1 with TRBJ1-4; 7 positions match TRBD1. The CDR3 has 16 residues. In germline, CDR1 is MGHRA, CDR2 YSYEKL. V was clipped by 1 base and J by 4 bases; unmatched bases: 6. The CDR3 DNA sequence: TGCGCCAGCAGCCAAGTCGTCAGGGGGTTTAATGAAAAACTGTTTTTT. Amino acid sequence: CASSQVVRGFNEKLFF.

The table lists this clonotype with a few counts. The genes are TRBV12-3 or TRBV12-4 and TRBJ1-3; D gene uncertain. This CDR3 is 17 amino acids long. With 7 bases removed from V and 0 bases from J, the gap between germline ends came to 19 bases. The CDR3 coding sequence is TGTGCCAGCATCAAACCCCTCGGGCTCCGCTCTGGAAACACCATATATTTT. It encodes CASIKPLGLRSGNTIYF.

The V and J genes are TRBV4-2 and TRBJ1-3, with D hard to call. Trimming took off 0 bases at V and 4 bases at J, with 16 bases between the two ends. Germline CDR1 reads LGHNA; CDR2 reads YNFKEQ. This CDR3 is 17 amino acids long. This CDR3 is CASSQDRTAGSGNTIYF. In nucleotides, the CDR3 is TGTGCCAGCAGCCAAGATCGAACGGCAGGCTCAGGAAACACCATATATTTT.

This clonotype has more than one count but fewer than ten. The chain is built from TRBV28 and TRBJ1-5; no clear D. This CDR3 is built from 14 residues. The V end lost 8 bases, the J end lost 0 bases, and 11 bases lay between the germline ends. Germline V gene sequence: CDR1 MDHEN, CDR2 SYDVKM. CDR3 sequence reads: CASLFGYSNQPQHF. CDR3 DNA sequence: TGTGCCAGCTTGTTCGGATATAGCAATCAGCCCCAGCATTTT.

The chain carries TRBV5-5 and TRBJ2-2, with TRBD2 matching 7 bases. The CDR3 sequence is 14 residues long. The J segment lost 6 bases and the V segment lost 6 bases, leaving 8 bases of the junction unmatched. Per the germline V gene, CDR1 is SGHKS and CDR2 is YYEKEE (reference sequence). The CDR3 DNA reads as TGTGCCAGCAACCCAGCGGGATCCGCCGGGGAGCTGTTTTTT. This gives the protein CASNPAGSAGELFF.

This clonotype showed up just a few times. V is TRBV7-9 and J is TRBJ2-5; 10 positions match TRBD1. Per germline, CDR1 SEHNR and CDR2 FQNEAQ (reference sequence). With 4 bases clipped from V and 6 bases from J, the junction kept 5 bases outside the gene matches. This CDR3 comprises 14 residues. Here the CDR3 reads CASSSPTGGKTQYF. The DNA for the CDR3 is TGTGCCAGCAGCTCGCCGACAGGGGGCAAGACCCAGTACTTC.

This clonotype was counted only a few times. The chain combines TRBV3-1 with TRBJ2-5, with D perhaps matching TRBD1 (5 bases). Trimming stripped 0 bases from V and 4 bases from J, with 12 bases between. CDR1 is LGHDT and CDR2 is YNNKEL in the germline V gene (reference sequence). CDR3 length: 15 amino acids. DNA of the CDR3: TGTGCCAGCAGCCAAGATGACAGATGGGGAGAGACCCAGTACTTC. This codes for CASSQDDRWGETQYF.

This clonotype was detected only a few times. The chain links TRBV5-5 to TRBJ2-7, with D hard to call. V shed 3 bases and J shed 4 bases, with 17 bases lying between them. Germline V gives CDR1 SGHKS, CDR2 YYEKEE (reference sequence). CDR3 size: 15 residues. The CDR3 nucleotides are TGTGCCAGCAGCTCCCAAAGGGTCGCGCCATACGAGCAGTACTTC. This sequence encodes CASSSQRVAPYEQYF.

This clonotype was recorded at least ten times. The chain couples TRBV12-3 or TRBV12-4 to TRBJ2-3, with unresolved D. V was pared by 6 bases and J by 5 bases, with 18 bases between. CDR3 length: 15 amino acids. The CDR3 protein is CASSPLGSLLDTQYF. The CDR3 DNA is TGTGCCAGCAGCCCACTGGGCTCTTTATTAGATACGCAGTATTTT.

This clonotype occurred a few times. The CDR3 coding sequence is TGTGCCAGCACCCCCCTAGGAGGTAATGAGCAGTTCTTC. This sequence encodes CASTPLGGNEQFF. J is TRBJ2-1 and V is TRBV27; D perhaps matches TRBD2 (5 bases). The V end was cut by 7 bases, the J end by 7 bases, with 14 bases between. In germline, CDR1 is MNHEY, CDR2 SMNVEV (reference sequence). This CDR3 is 13 amino acids long.

This clonotype was seen more than once but under ten times. The V gene is TRBV7-9, the J gene TRBJ2-7; TRBD2 matches at 7 bases. V shed 6 bases, J shed 2 bases, and the junction held 7 bases outside the gene matches. Germline V gene data show CDR1 as SEHNR and CDR2 as FQNEAQ (reference sequence). The length of the CDR3 is 14 residues. This CDR3 reads CASSPSGGAYEQYF. DNA for the CDR3: TGTGCCAGCAGTCCTAGCGGAGGGGCCTACGAGCAGTACTTC.

This clonotype was observed a few times. The chain joins TRBV2 to TRBJ2-1, with TRBD2 matching 10 bases. The germline V gene has CDR1 SNHLY and CDR2 FYNNEI. The CDR3 is 15 residues long. Germline trimming cut 8 bases from V and 4 bases from J; bases unmatched to any gene: 8. The CDR3 bases are TGTGCCAGCCCCCTAGCGGGAGATGGGTACAATGAGCAGTTCTTC. It specifies CASPLAGDGYNEQFF.

This clonotype was seen a handful of times. The chain carries TRBV20-1 and TRBJ2-7; D remains ambiguous. The germline V and J ends were trimmed by 4 bases and 3 bases, with 7 bases remaining between them. CDR3 size: 11 residues. The germline CDR1 and CDR2 sequences are DFQATT and SNEGSKA (reference sequence). The CDR3 sequence is CSAKRVYEQYV. In DNA, the CDR3 is TGCAGTGCTAAACGAGTCTACGAGCAGTACGTC.

The rearrangement links TRBV6-4 to TRBJ2-1, with 11 bases identical to TRBD2. The germline V gene has CDR1 MRHNA and CDR2 SNTAGT. V lost 4 bases, J lost 6 bases, and 5 bases stayed unmatched. The CDR3 contains 15 residues. The CDR3 nucleotides are TGTGCCAGCAGTGTCCGACTAGCGGGATTCAATGAGCAGTTCTTC. Amino acid sequence: CASSVRLAGFNEQFF.

This clonotype was seen repeatedly, ten times or more. The chain employs TRBV9 and TRBJ2-1; D is unclear. The ends were cut back, 2 bases at V and 6 bases at J, with 9 bases in the middle. In germline, CDR1 is SGDLS, CDR2 YYNGEE. The CDR3 totals 13 residues. The CDR3 coding sequence is TGTGCCAGCAGCGTCGGGTTGGTCAATGAGCAGTTCTTC. Translation gives CASSVGLVNEQFF.

This clonotype was observed a handful of times. This chain joins TRBV11-2 and TRBJ2-1; no reliable D call. Per germline, CDR1 SGHAT and CDR2 FQNNGV. V dropped 3 bases and J dropped 0 bases, with 9 bases sitting between them. This CDR3 is 15 amino acids long. CDR3 protein: CASSFLESSYNEQFF. CDR3 nucleotide sequence: TGTGCCAGCAGCTTTTTAGAGAGCTCCTACAATGAGCAGTTCTTC.

The sample holds a few counts of this clonotype. The rearrangement uses TRBV20-1 and TRBJ2-1; 10 nucleotides agree with TRBD2. V dropped 5 bases and J dropped 3; count of bases not matched to a gene: 7. The CDR3 is 15 residues long. Germline CDR1 reads DFQATT; CDR2 reads SNEGSKA (reference sequence). In DNA form, the CDR3 reads TGCAGTGCTTCCCCAACTAGCGGGGTCTACAATGAGCAGTTCTTC. It yields the protein CSASPTSGVYNEQFF.

In this sample, this clonotype turned up many times. The rearrangement links TRBV4-1 to TRBJ2-1; possible D gene TRBD2, 6 bases. Trimming removed 0 bases at V and 10 bases at J, with 7 bases between. Germline assignment: CDR1 MGHRA and CDR2 YSYEKL. The CDR3 has 12 amino acids. The CDR3 protein is CASSQDGGEQFF. DNA for the CDR3: TGCGCCAGCAGCCAAGATGGGGGGGAGCAGTTCTTC.

This clonotype was observed a handful of times. The chain links TRBV6-5 to TRBJ2-7, with TRBD2 identical over 9 bases. The germline gives CDR1 MNHEY, CDR2 SVGAGI. This CDR3 has 17 amino acids. The trim removed 0 bases at V and 6 bases at J, leaving 12 bases unmatched. The CDR3 DNA is TGTGCCAGCAGTTACTCAACCATAGCGGGAGTTTATGGCGAGCAGTACTTC. As protein: CASSYSTIAGVYGEQYF.

CDR3 region: CASSGRVPGNQPQHF. CDR3 coding DNA: TGTGCCAGCAGTGGCCGGGTGCCGGGCAATCAGCCCCAGCATTTT. The V call is TRBV2, the J call TRBJ1-5; D gene unclear. The germline V gene encodes CDR1 SNHLY and CDR2 FYNNEI. V gave up 4 bases and J gave up 2 bases, with 12 bases separating them. The CDR3 runs to 15 residues.

The gene calls are TRBV9 and TRBJ2-7; D not certain. Trimming cost V 2 bases and J 3 bases, with 24 bases left between them. This CDR3 region has 18 residues. CDR1 SGDLS and CDR2 YYNGEE come from the germline V gene. In DNA, the CDR3 is TGTGCCAGCAGCGTTCGACCCCTTTCCGTGGTAGAGGACTACGAGCAGTACTTC. Protein product: CASSVRPLSVVEDYEQYF. Complete variable domain (other parts from reference TRBV9 and TRBJ2-7): DSGVTQTPKHLITATGQRVTLRCSPRSGDLSVYWYQQSLDQGLQFLIQYYNGEERAKGNILERFSAQQFPDLHSELNLSSLELGDSALYFCASSVRPLSVVEDYEQYFGPGTRLTVT.

The chain has TRBV20-1 and TRBJ1-6, with a tentative D call TRBD1 (6 bases). CDR3 size: 16 residues. Germline CDR1 is DFQATT and CDR2 is SNEGSKA (reference sequence). Trimming cost V 5 bases and J 5 bases, with 19 bases left between them. The CDR3 DNA follows: TGCAGTGCTGCCCCGCCTGGGGGGGCGGATAATTCACCCCTCCACTTT. It yields the protein CSAAPPGGADNSPLHF.

This clonotype appeared a few times. V gene TRBV24-1 combines with J gene TRBJ2-4; no firm D call. This CDR3 has 11 residues. The germline CDR1 and CDR2 sequences are KGHDR and SFDVKD. V lost 9 bases, J lost 10 bases, and 12 bases lay in between. CDR3 protein: CATESSSIQYF. The CDR3, as DNA: TGTGCCACCGAGAGTAGTAGTATTCAGTACTTC.

The chain has TRBV5-1 and TRBJ1-6; a possible D gene is TRBD1 (6 bases). CDR3 length equals 16 residues. Germline V gives CDR1 SGHRS, CDR2 YFSETQ. Deletions cut 4 bases from V and 9 bases from J, with 20 bases between. The CDR3 is CASSPDRGLSGSPLHF. CDR3 DNA: TGCGCCAGCAGCCCGGACAGAGGGCTGAGCGGTTCACCCCTCCACTTT.

The rearrangement links TRBV20-1 to TRBJ2-7; 7 bases fit TRBD2. V gave up 0 bases and J gave up 2 bases; unmatched junction bases: 4. The CDR3 consists of 14 residues. Looked up from germline, CDR1 is DFQATT and CDR2 is SNEGSKA (reference sequence). For the CDR3, the DNA is TGCAGTGCTAGAGATCTGAGCGGGACCTACGAGCAGTACTTC. It yields the protein CSARDLSGTYEQYF.

This clonotype was observed a handful of times. This chain connects TRBV7-9 to TRBJ1-2, with 8 bases aligning to TRBD1. The CDR3 length is 16 residues. The germline V gene encodes CDR1 SEHNR and CDR2 FQNEAQ (reference sequence). Losses at the gene ends were 5 bases for V and 3 bases for J; bases not matched to a gene: 11. This CDR3 is CASSHRQGHSDYGYTF. Here the CDR3 DNA reads TGTGCCAGCAGCCACCGACAGGGGCATTCTGACTATGGCTACACCTTC.

The chain uses TRBV27 and TRBJ2-7, with 11 positions matching TRBD1. This CDR3 contains 16 residues. Trimming removed 5 bases from V and 2 bases from J; junction bases left unmatched: 8. Germline CDR1 MNHEY, CDR2 SMNVEV (reference sequence). CDR3 sequence (DNA): TGTGCCAGCAGTCCTCGGACAGGGGGCGAGCCCTACGAGCAGTACTTC. Translation gives CASSPRTGGEPYEQYF.

The V and J genes are TRBV4-1 and TRBJ1-5; 10 bases agree with TRBD1. The CDR3 is 16 amino acids. The germline CDR1 and CDR2 sequences are MGHRA and YSYEKL. V was pared by 4 bases and J by 4 bases, with 7 bases of the junction left unmatched. The CDR3 is CASSLSGQGGNQPQHF. DNA for the CDR3: TGCGCCAGCAGCCTTTCTGGACAGGGGGGGAATCAGCCCCAGCATTTT.

V and J are TRBV5-1 and TRBJ2-2; the D is unclear. Trimming removed 5 bases from V and 3 bases from J, with 11 bases in between. Germline CDR1 reads SGHRS; CDR2 reads YFSETQ. The CDR3 is 14 amino acids. CDR3 loop: CASRAFRYTGELFF. CDR3 coding DNA: TGCGCCAGCAGGGCTTTCAGATACACCGGGGAGCTGTTTTTT.